This T cell receptor (beta chain) was identified during a study of blood T cell repertoires in COVID-19 (dated by TCRdb to 2018 to 2021). General notes on the study: Collaborator samples came from the United States, Italy and Spain and covered acute and convalescent phases of COVID-19. The prospective study material was composed of cDNA or gDNA derived from T cells, B-cell-depleted T cells, or PBMCs. Deeply sampled blood TCRbeta repertoires from subjects exposed to, actively infected with, or recovered from COVID-19 were included in the dataset. The repertoires were made available in a free public database intended to serve as a resource for research on the immune response to SARS-CoV-2. Samples were obtained from the ongoing ImmuneRACE study (first 160 participants) and from 950 to 1,500 subjects provided by 6 global collaborators. Nearly every sample came with metadata listing a de-identified subject ID, COVID-19 status, age in years and sex. Where available, HLA class I and class II types were obtained from metadata supplied by the sample provider rather than from assay-based typing.

TCRbeta CDR3 regions were amplified from genomic DNA using the immunoSEQ Assay, a bias-controlled multiplex PCR. The paper's data handling went like this. Nucleated cell counts per sample were estimated from amplification of reference gene primers within the assay. To quantify the absolute abundance of each unique TCRbeta CDR3 rearrangement, sequence reads were collapsed and filtered. For each sample, productive Simpson clonality was calculated as the square root of Simpson's diversity index across productive rearrangements. TCRdb mirrors the immuneACCESS table, restricted to in-frame sequences. Some clones are absent from its copies; in checked studies, under half trace to an unresolved V gene, and the reason for the others is unknown. The DNA gave D and trimming, while V, J and clone size come from that table. The sample table holds around 300,000 clones, of which roughly nine tenths were seen once. The ten largest clonotypes hold 2% to 3% of the sample.

As to this clone: The specificity of this receptor is unknown. No clone much larger than this one lies a single base away; base qualities are absent.

From the cysteine up to the phenylalanine, the CDR3 has a length of 15 residues. Only the CDR3 part of the read is kept: 45 bases, read in frame from the first base. V loses 4 bases at its end and J loses 9 bases; junction bases beyond the gene matches: 12. The germline V gene encodes CDR1 SGHDN and CDR2 FVKESK. The paper as a whole reports these results and caveats: The quantity of clinical and demographic metadata differed by source and by participant and was supplied without curation.

Participants in the prospective study were enrolled through a virtual design, were aged about 18 to 100 years, and lived in fewer than 30 United States geographic areas. In the prospective study, cohorts were assigned on the basis of participant-reported clinical history obtained from a screening survey and a study questionnaire. Recovered participants in ImmuneRACE Cohort 3 were defined as having two consecutive negative NP/OP PCR tests, clearance from a healthcare professional, or resolution of symptoms. In the prospective study, whole blood, serum and a nasopharyngeal or oropharyngeal swab were collected from each participant by mobile phlebotomists. Over a 2-month period, participants in the prospective study had the option of providing additional blood draws and questionnaires. Blood samples from the prospective study were shipped frozen or at room temperature prior to DNA extraction.

Recombination linked TRBV14 to TRBJ2-1; the central 7 bases match TRBD1. This receptor was taken from a woman in her late teens or twenties who had recovered from COVID-19. Sequencing input: PBMCs or T cells enriched from blood (not recorded which). The sequenced DNA: TGTGCCAGCAGCCGTGACAGGGTATCAGCGCGTGAGCAGTTCTTC. This codes for CASSRDRVSAREQFF.